These 23 T cell receptor beta chains came from one sample sequenced in a study of identical twins. TCRdb analysed the 5' RACE reads with MiXCR anew, one entry per CDR3 protein. The data show approximately 500,000 distinct CDR3 sequences, 24% seen once. The same specimen was also included in a second study, on T cells expressing NK-cell markers.

Sequencing used CD4+ T cells sorted from blood. The receptors shown here come from a woman aged 18-29 years in good health.

This clonotype was seen a handful of times. V gene TRBV4-3 combines with J gene TRBJ1-6, with unresolved D. The CDR3 is 14 amino acids. Trimming left V 2 bases short and J 7 bases short, with 9 bases between. Germline V gene sequence: CDR1 LGHNA, CDR2 YSLEER. The CDR3 nucleotides read TGCGCCAGCAGCCAATGGGGTTCAAATTCACCCCTCCACTTT. Protein: CASSQWGSNSPLHF.

This clonotype was counted a few times. This rearrangement joins TRBV7-8 to TRBJ2-1; 9 bases map to TRBD2. V lost 1 base, J lost 8 bases, and 12 bases stayed unmatched. Germline CDR1 and CDR2: SGHVS and FQNEAQ. This CDR3 has 17 residues. In nucleotides, the CDR3 is TGTGCCAGCAGCTTAGTGATAAGGGCTAGCGGGGTCTATGAGCAGTTCTTC. Translation: CASSLVIRASGVYEQFF.

The chain links TRBV20-1 to TRBJ2-7; 12 bases align to TRBD2. V shed 5 bases, J shed 6 bases, and the junction held 11 bases outside the gene matches. Per the germline V gene, CDR1 is DFQATT and CDR2 is SNEGSKA (reference sequence). The CDR3 runs 15 residues. CDR3 region: CSAYPLAGGLPEQYF. CDR3 DNA: TGCAGTGCTTACCCCCTAGCGGGAGGGCTGCCCGAGCAGTACTTC.

This clonotype was recorded a few times. The CDR3 DNA reads TGTGCCAGCAGCTTGGACAGGCGTGGAGAGCAGTACTTC. Amino acids: CASSLDRRGEQYF. The V and J genes are TRBV5-4 and TRBJ2-7; tentatively, D is TRBD1 (5 bases). The germline V gene has CDR1 SGHNT and CDR2 YYREEE (reference sequence). CDR3 size: 13 residues. V lost 0 bases to trimming and J lost 7 bases, with 11 bases between them.

This clonotype was counted a few times. V and J are TRBV20-1 and TRBJ2-1; D is undetermined. Germline loops: CDR1 DFQATT, CDR2 SNEGSKA (reference sequence). The CDR3 totals 15 residues. V lost 6 bases to trimming and J lost 3 bases, with 18 bases between them. This CDR3 is CSALTDKSFYNEQFF. The CDR3 DNA reads TGCAGTGCGCTGACGGATAAGAGCTTCTACAATGAGCAGTTCTTC.

The chain carries TRBV7-3 and TRBJ1-1, with a weak D call TRBD1 (6 bases). The CDR3 spans 15 residues. Germline V gene data show CDR1 as SGHTA and CDR2 as FQGTGA. V was pared by 2 bases and J by 5 bases, with 15 bases between. CDR3 bases: TGTGCCAGCAGCTTAGAACGGGCAGGGGTTACTGAAGCTTTCTTT. Translated, it gives CASSLERAGVTEAFF. Variable domain in full (rest from reference TRBV7-3 and TRBJ1-1): GAGVSQTPSNKVTEKGKYVELRCDPISGHTALYWYRQSLGQGPEFLIYFQGTGAADDSGLPNDRFFAVRPEGSVSTLKIQRTERGDSAVYLCASSLERAGVTEAFFGQGTRLTVV.

The chain links TRBV29-1 to TRBJ1-1; no firm D call. The CDR3 spans 13 residues. V lost 8 bases, J lost 1 base, and 14 bases lay in between. Germline lookup yields CDR1 SQVTM and CDR2 ANQGSEA. CDR3 in amino acids: CSITGSGNTEAFF. CDR3 nucleotide sequence: TGCAGCATAACCGGGTCCGGGAACACTGAAGCTTTCTTT.

This clonotype was counted ten times or more. This chain uses TRBV5-1 with TRBJ1-2; TRBD1 is a possible D gene (5 bases). Trimming removed 5 bases at V and 2 bases at J, with 10 bases between. Germline CDR1 and CDR2: SGHRS and YFSETQ. The CDR3 extends over 13 amino acids. The CDR3 DNA reads as TGCGCCAGCAGATCATCAGGGAACTATGGCTACACCTTC. This sequence encodes CASRSSGNYGYTF.

This clonotype was counted ten times or more. V usage is TRBV4-1 and J usage is TRBJ2-1; the match to TRBD2 covers 14 bases. The germline gives CDR1 MGHRA, CDR2 YSYEKL. This CDR3 is built from 17 residues. The ends lost 0 bases at V and 8 bases at J; junction bases unmatched: 6. CDR3 DNA sequence: TGCGCCAGCAGCCAAGATCCTAGACTAGCGGGAGGGGATGAGCAGTTCTTC. Its translation: CASSQDPRLAGGDEQFF.

The chain couples TRBV19 to TRBJ2-7, with D uncertain. Trimming pared 6 bases from V and 6 bases from J, leaving 9 bases between. Germline CDR1 and CDR2: LNHDA and SQIVND (reference sequence). The CDR3 length is 11 residues. The CDR3 sequence: CASRANSEQYF. As DNA, the CDR3 is TGTGCCAGTAGAGCGAATAGCGAGCAGTACTTC.

A few counts support this clonotype. The rearrangement joins TRBV18 to TRBJ1-4; D perhaps matches TRBD1 (5 bases). The CDR3 sequence is 15 residues long. The germline V gene has CDR1 KGHSH and CDR2 LQKENI. The V and J ends lost 1 base and 6 bases respectively, with 12 bases between them. The CDR3 bases are TGTGCCAGCTCACCACTCCAGGGAAAGGATGAAAAACTGTTTTTT. Translated, it gives CASSPLQGKDEKLFF.

This chain uses TRBV20-1 with TRBJ2-5; D gene uncertain. The V gene lost 6 bases and the J gene lost 4 bases, with 12 bases spanning the gap. There are 12 residues in the CDR3. Germline loops: CDR1 DFQATT, CDR2 SNEGSKA (reference sequence). The CDR3 protein is CSASRVGETQYF. Written as DNA, the CDR3 is TGCAGTGCCTCCCGGGTAGGAGAGACCCAGTACTTC.

This clonotype was recorded at least ten times. An end of the junction does not agree with germline; a read error may underlie this. The CDR3 nucleotides read TGTGCCAGCAGCTTGCAGGGAAGCACAGATACGCAGTATTTT. Residues: CASSLQGSTDTQYF. The chain carries TRBV5-1 and TRBJ2-3; D possibly corresponds to TRBD1 (5 bases). Germline loops: CDR1 SGHRS, CDR2 YFSETQ. The CDR3 runs to 14 residues.

This clonotype came up a few times. The J gene is TRBJ1-2, the V gene TRBV6-5; D perhaps matches TRBD1 (5 bases). V was cut by 0 bases and J by 8 bases, with 22 bases left in between. CDR1 MNHEY and CDR2 SVGAGI come from the germline V gene. The CDR3 runs to 17 residues. In nucleotides, the CDR3 is TGTGCCAGCAGTTACTCGATGTCGGGGCTGGAATTGGTCGGCTACACCTTC. The encoded protein is CASSYSMSGLELVGYTF.

The chain links TRBV2 to TRBJ2-5; D is unresolved. The germline gives CDR1 SNHLY, CDR2 FYNNEI. V lost 2 bases and J lost 2, with 9 bases in between. The CDR3 contains 14 residues. CDR3 amino acids: CASSEMVAQETQYF. The CDR3 bases are TGTGCCAGCAGTGAAATGGTGGCGCAAGAGACCCAGTACTTC.

The chain joins TRBV5-1 to TRBJ2-3, with D unresolved. The CDR3 is 13 amino acids. The V gene's germline CDR1 is SGHRS and CDR2 YFSETQ. The V and J ends lost 0 bases and 6 bases respectively, with 8 bases between them. CDR3 DNA: TGCGCCAGCAGCTTGGCCGAACAGGATACGCAGTATTTT. Translation: CASSLAEQDTQYF.

The chain uses TRBV6-5 and TRBJ2-6; no clear D. The CDR3 contains 14 residues. The V end lost 0 bases, the J end lost 2 bases, and 2 bases lay between the germline ends. Germline V gives CDR1 MNHEY, CDR2 SVGAGI. The CDR3 sequence is CASSYSPGANVLTF. Written as DNA, the CDR3 is TGTGCCAGCAGTTACTCCCCTGGGGCCAACGTCCTGACTTTC.

This clonotype occurred a few times. The DNA for the CDR3 is TGCAGTGCTAGTCGCGGGAGAGCCTACAATGAGCAGTTCTTC. Residues: CSASRGRAYNEQFF. The rearrangement joins TRBV20-1 to TRBJ2-1; 7 nucleotides align to TRBD2. CDR3 length equals 14 residues. Germline V gene data show CDR1 as DFQATT and CDR2 as SNEGSKA (reference sequence). Germline trimming cut 3 bases from V and 2 bases from J; bases unmatched to any gene: 4.

This clonotype was observed a handful of times. This chain joins TRBV20-1 and TRBJ2-5; TRBD2 is a possible D gene (5 bases). In germline, CDR1 is DFQATT, CDR2 SNEGSKA (reference sequence). The CDR3 spans 12 residues. V gave up 4 bases and J gave up 5 bases, with 11 bases separating them. The CDR3 region has the DNA TGCAGTGCTAAACTAGTCTCTGAGACCCAGTACTTC. Translating it yields CSAKLVSETQYF.

The J gene is TRBJ2-6, the V gene TRBV6-1; possible D gene TRBD2, 6 bases. The germline V gene encodes CDR1 MNHNS and CDR2 SASEGT. The CDR3 consists of 13 residues. V lost 6 bases to trimming and J lost 4 bases, with 7 bases between them. CDR3: CASREGGANVLTF. DNA for the CDR3: TGTGCCAGCAGGGAGGGGGGGGCCAACGTCCTGACTTTC.

This chain links TRBV29-1 with TRBJ1-1; D gene uncertain. The germline gives CDR1 SQVTM, CDR2 ANQGSEA. Trimming stripped 4 bases from V and 0 bases from J, with 6 bases between. The CDR3 length is 12 residues. CDR3 amino acids: CSVVWLNTEAFF. CDR3 DNA: TGCAGCGTTGTCTGGTTGAACACTGAAGCTTTCTTT.

The V call is TRBV3-1, the J call TRBJ1-2, with 10 bases lining up with TRBD1. The germline V gene encodes CDR1 LGHDT and CDR2 YNNKEL (reference sequence). V shed 6 bases, J shed 8 bases, and the junction held 15 bases outside the gene matches. CDR3 length: 16 residues. The CDR3 loop reads CASRPWDRGRRGGYTF. The CDR3 DNA follows: TGTGCCAGCAGGCCGTGGGACAGGGGTCGTCGTGGCGGCTACACCTTC.

This clonotype was recorded a few times. The chain is built from TRBV12-3 or TRBV12-4 and TRBJ2-1; 7 bases agree with TRBD1. CDR3 length equals 15 residues. V lost 6 bases to trimming and J lost 4 bases; unmatched junction nucleotides: 9. In DNA form, the CDR3 reads TGTGCCAGCAGCCTTAACAGGGGCCGATACAATGAGCAGTTCTTC. This encodes CASSLNRGRYNEQFF.